One and the same sample provided the 5 T cell receptor beta chains below, sequenced in a study of T-cell memory formation after mild COVID-19. TCRdb processed the 5' RACE reads anew with MiXCR; each CDR3 protein has one entry. The table shows about 190,000 distinct CDR3 sequences, with about 18% occurring only once. The sample taken for sequencing was PBMCs or a T cell subset sorted from them (not recorded which). Receptors were obtained from an adult woman who had mild COVID-19 (a few samples of this study predate the infection). Cell type and time point are not known.

This chain joins TRBV27 and TRBJ1-4; a weak D match, TRBD1 (6 bases). From germline, CDR1 is MNHEY and CDR2 SMNVEV (reference sequence). This CDR3 comprises 17 residues. With 0 bases removed from V and 8 bases from J, the gap between germline ends came to 19 bases. For the CDR3, the DNA is TGTGCCAGCAGTTTATCGGGACTACCGGGACAACAGGAAAAACTGTTTTTT. Encoded protein: CASSLSGLPGQQEKLFF.

The gene calls are TRBV7-2 and TRBJ2-3; D is perhaps TRBD1 or TRBD2 (6 bases each). Germline V gene sequence: CDR1 SGHTA, CDR2 FQGNSA. Between the trimmed V and J ends, which lost 2 bases and 0 bases, there was a span of 21 bases. This CDR3 region has 19 residues. In DNA form, the CDR3 reads TGTGCCAGCAGCTTATATGGTTGGGGGGCCCCTCCCAGCACAGATACGCAGTATTTT. Amino acids: CASSLYGWGAPPSTDTQYF.

This clonotype was detected a few times. One end of the junction fails to match germline, which may point to a read error. This chain links TRBV24-1 with TRBJ2-5; TRBD1 agrees at 7 bases. There are 15 residues in the CDR3. CDR1 and CDR2 (germline): KGHDR, SFDVKD. The CDR3 region is CATSDLNRGQGTQYF. Written as DNA, the CDR3 is TGTGCCACCAGTGATTTAAACAGGGGACAAGGGACCCAGTACTTC.

J is TRBJ2-5 and V is TRBV6-2 or TRBV6-3; TRBD1 aligns across 8 bases. The germline V gene encodes CDR1 MNHEY and CDR2 SVGEGT. The CDR3 totals 16 residues. The V segment lost 6 bases and the J segment 4 bases; nucleotides outside the gene matches: 13. The CDR3 sequence: CASSSTTGTGAETQYF. The CDR3 DNA sequence: TGTGCCAGCAGCTCTACGACCGGGACAGGCGCAGAGACCCAGTACTTC.

Only a few counts were recorded for this clonotype. The chain couples TRBV6-2 or TRBV6-3 to TRBJ1-1, with D uncertain. The CDR3 has 13 amino acids. Germline CDR1 reads MNHEY; CDR2 reads SVGEGT. V was shortened by 5 bases and J by 7 bases, with 14 bases between the two germline ends. CDR3 amino acids: CASSRTLGFEAFF. The CDR3 region has the DNA TGTGCCAGCAGTCGGACCCTCGGCTTTGAAGCTTTCTTT.